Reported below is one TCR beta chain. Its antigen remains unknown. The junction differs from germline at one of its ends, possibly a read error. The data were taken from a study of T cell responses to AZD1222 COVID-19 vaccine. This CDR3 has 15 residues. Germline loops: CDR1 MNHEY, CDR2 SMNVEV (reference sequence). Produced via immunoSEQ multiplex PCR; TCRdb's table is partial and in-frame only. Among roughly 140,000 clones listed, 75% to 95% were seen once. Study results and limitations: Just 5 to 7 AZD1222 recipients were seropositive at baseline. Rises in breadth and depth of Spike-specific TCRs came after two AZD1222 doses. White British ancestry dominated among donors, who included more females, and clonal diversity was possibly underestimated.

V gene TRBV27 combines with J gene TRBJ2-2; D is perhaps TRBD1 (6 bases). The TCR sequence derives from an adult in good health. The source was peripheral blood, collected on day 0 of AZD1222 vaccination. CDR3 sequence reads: CASSFYTGNAGELFF. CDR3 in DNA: TGTGCCAGCAGTTTTTATACAGGGAACGCCGGGGAGCTGTTTTTT.